The clone carrying this TCR beta chain was counted at least ten times. For Graves' hyperthyroidism to be stable, ophthalmopathy could not progress within 18 months. The sample originates from a study of T cells in Graves' hyperthyroidism and ophthalmopathy. What was amplified from RNA transcripts were TCR beta CDR3 regions. First-round RT-PCR of the TCR CDR3 relied on the HTBI primer set. Each CDR3 protein is one row after TCRdb ran MiXCR on the multiplex PCR reads. The data show around 760,000 distinct CDR3 sequences, with approximately 40% seen just once and more than 25% held by the top ten. CDR3 size: 14 residues. CDR1 is SQVTM and CDR2 is ANQGSEA in the germline V gene. Trimming pared 7 bases from V and 4 bases from J, leaving 19 bases between.

The receptor was derived from a middle-aged woman with Graves' hyperthyroidism. The sequenced sample consisted of blood. The chain recombines TRBV29-1 with TRBJ1-2; D is unclear. This CDR3 reads CSALGHQLSYGYTF. CDR3 sequence (DNA): TGCAGCGCCCTCGGGCATCAACTCTCCTATGGCTACACCTTC.